A selection of T cell receptor beta chains follows, all from one sample in a study of tumor-infiltrating lymphocytes in localized non-small cell lung cancer. Repertoires were generated with immunoSEQ multiplex PCR, while TCRdb's copy carries only in-frame clones and drops some. The sample carries just under 30,000 clones, 70% to 90% recorded once. The sample comprised lung tumor tissue. These receptors came from a human donor with non-small cell lung cancer. Both conserved end residues are part of each CDR3. D genes are given only for firm matches. The listing skips clone size in some rows; elsewhere it reads once, few, many or a size class.

few,TRBD2,TRBV6-4,TRBJ2-3,TGTGCCAGCAGTGCCGGACTAGCGGGGCGTGGCACAGATACGCAGTATTTT,CASSAGLAGRGTDTQYF
NA,NA,TRBV6-5,TRBJ2-6,TGTGCCAGCAGTTACACACGGACAGCTGGGGCCAACGTCCTGACTTTC,CASSYTRTAGANVLTF
NA,NA,TRBV18,TRBJ2-1,TGTGCCAGCTCACCACCAGCTAGCGCGGGGAATGAGCAGTTCTTC,CASSPPASAGNEQFF
NA,NA,TRBV15,TRBJ2-5,TGTGCCACCAGCAGTTTGGGGGCCCAGTACTTC,CATSSLGAQYF
once,TRBD1,TRBV19,TRBJ2-2,TGTGCCAGTAGTATCGTGACAGGGATCACCGGGGAGCTGTTTTTT,CASSIVTGITGELFF
NA,NA,TRBV5-1,TRBJ2-7,TGCGCCAGCAGCTTTGGAGGGCACGAGCAGTACTTC,CASSFGGHEQYF
NA,TRBD1,TRBV6-1,TRBJ2-7,TGTGCCAGCAGTGAGACAGGGGAGGCTACCTACGAGCAGTACTTC,CASSETGEATYEQYF
few,NA,TRBV25-1,TRBJ2-4,TGTGCCAGCAGTGATGGGGTTGTAGACATTCAGTACTTC,CASSDGVVDIQYF
NA,NA,TRBV5-1,TRBJ2-3,TGCGCCAGCAGCTCAGTCACAGATACGCAGTATTTT,CASSSVTDTQYF
once,NA,TRBV7-8,TRBJ1-1,TGTGCCAGCAGCTCCGGACCGAACACTGAAGCTTTCTTT,CASSSGPNTEAFF
NA,TRBD2,TRBV6-6,TRBJ2-7,TGTGCCAGCAGTTCTCGTCCTAGCGGGGGTTACGAGCAGTACTTC,CASSSRPSGGYEQYF
NA,NA,TRBV6-4,TRBJ2-3,TGTGCCAGCCGAAAAGAGGGGGGGCGGGCAGATACGCAGTATTTT,CASRKEGGRADTQYF
NA,NA,TRBV30,TRBJ1-5,TGTGCCTGGGCTTCCTCGCCCAATCAGCCCCAGCATTTT,CAWASSPNQPQHF
NA,NA,TRBV5-1,TRBJ2-3,TGCGCCAGCAGCTTAAGGGACAGCACAGATACGCAGTATTTT,CASSLRDSTDTQYF
NA,NA,TRBV7-8,TRBJ2-1,TGTGCCAGCAGCCCCGTTAGAGAGCTTGAGCAGTTCTTC,CASSPVRELEQFF
NA,NA,TRBV11-2,TRBJ2-7,TGTGCCAGCAGCTTAGCCGGCAACTCCTACGAGCAGTACTTC,CASSLAGNSYEQYF
once,TRBD2,TRBV7-2,TRBJ2-2,TGTGCCAGCAGCTTGGGGCTAGCGGGTCTCACCGGGGAGCTGTTTTTT,CASSLGLAGLTGELFF
NA,NA,TRBV13,TRBJ1-1,TGTGCCAGCAGCTTGGGGGTAGGATCGGGCACTGAAGCTTTCTTT,CASSLGVGSGTEAFF
NA,TRBD2,TRBV4-2,TRBJ2-5,TGTGCCAGCAGCCAAGTTTTGCGGGGGGAGGGGGAGACCCAGTACTTC,CASSQVLRGEGETQYF
NA,NA,TRBV2,TRBJ1-6,TGTGCCAGCAGGTCGTTGGGTAATTCACCCCTCCACTTT,CASRSLGNSPLHF
NA,NA,TRBV7-9,TRBJ2-7,TGTGCCAGCAGCTTATACATTGCGGGGAGCTCCTACGAGCAGTACTTC,CASSLYIAGSSYEQYF
few,NA,TRBV7-8,TRBJ1-1,TGTGCCAGCAGCCCTCTGCCAGCGAACACTGAAGCTTTCTTT,CASSPLPANTEAFF
NA,TRBD1,TRBV4-1,TRBJ2-1,TGCGCCAGCAGCAGCCGACAGGGGGTCTCCTACAATGAGCAGTTCTTC,CASSSRQGVSYNEQFF
NA,NA,TRBV6-5,TRBJ1-4,TGTGCCAGCAGTTCTTCCCCTCGGGCAACTAATGAAAAACTGTTTTTT,CASSSSPRATNEKLFF
NA,TRBD1,TRBV7-2,TRBJ2-7,TGTGCCAGCAGCCTCAAGGGACAGGGTAACGAGCAGTACTTC,CASSLKGQGNEQYF
once,TRBD1,TRBV25-1,TRBJ2-2,TGTGCCAGCAGCACCTCTGCCGGGACAGTCGCGAACACCGGGGAGCTGTTTTTT,CASSTSAGTVANTGELFF
NA,NA,TRBV7-9,TRBJ2-5,TGTGCCAGCAGACAGGAGGGGTACCAAGAGACCCAGTACTTC,CASRQEGYQETQYF